This T cell receptor (beta chain) was identified in a study of cytomegalovirus exposure and HLA in healthy donors (dated by TCRdb to 2016 to 2017). Describing the broader study: According to a later analysis, one platform produced both the 110 or so validation repertoires and the approximately 670 repertoires of the first cohort. The study aimed to test whether cataloging public T cell receptors could reveal signatures of past pathogen exposure. In addition to the first cohort of 650 to 750 subjects, a separate validation cohort of about 120 different subjects was used. High-throughput TCR immunosequencing, statistical association of individual TCRs with disease status, and machine learning were combined to predict cytomegalovirus infection status.

Broader findings and caveats from the paper: The classifier was reported to diagnose cytomegalovirus status with high specificity and sensitivity in both the original cohort and the validation cohort. A later analysis found that TCRs clustered in the first cohort also tended to co-occur in the 100 to 150 validation repertoires, with approximately 93% of cluster scores above 0. The study gave a list of over 150 TCR beta chains associated with cytomegalovirus. A few of the identified cytomegalovirus-associated TCR beta chains were confirmed in vitro to be specific for cytomegalovirus antigens. Most TCR sequences were observed very rarely across donors, whereas some public TCRs were present in many individuals. The validation cohort had no HLA typing available for a later analysis, so co-occurrence within that cohort was assessed over all 130 or so repertoires. The authors suggested that the approach could potentially be extended to other disease states and immunological phenotypes.

The library was produced with the immunoSEQ multiplex PCR assay. The paper's data handling went like this. A statistical classification framework was built for diagnosing cytomegalovirus status from the catalog of TCR beta chain sequences. TCRdb carries this immuneACCESS record with in-frame sequences only. Its versions omit some clonotypes, under half of them owing to an unresolved V gene in the studies checked, with the rest unexplained. From that table come the V and J calls and clone size; the DNA was used to work out D and trimming. The sample table records a few hundred thousand clones; 88% of these occur just once. Approximately 0.9% of the sample is taken by the ten largest. Reading the germline V gene gives CDR1 MNHEY and CDR2 SVGAGI. The CDR3 runs 15 residues from the cysteine to the phenylalanine. This entry keeps only the CDR3 DNA: 45 bases, framed from base 1. V is pruned by 0 bases and J by 0 bases, leaving 1 base of the junction without a gene match.

A word on this clone: No cognate antigen has been identified for it. Base qualities are not recorded, but no much larger clone differs from it by a single base. This sample also contains other DNA sequences that code for the same CDR3.

Donors formed part of the validation cohort, which comprised 120 or so subjects and was distinct from the first cohort of 550 to 850 subjects. The chain was built from TRBV6-5 and TRBJ1-2, with 7 bases matching TRBD1. The specimen was PBMCs. The clonotype was recovered from a man aged 25-45 years in good health and CMV-seronegative. The nucleotide sequence is TGTGCCAGCAGTTACTCCGGACAGGCTAACTATGGCTACACCTTC. This codes for CASSYSGQANYGYTF.